The present T cell receptor beta chain was sequenced within a study of cytomegalovirus exposure and HLA in healthy donors. V was clipped by 5 bases and J by 7 bases, with 17 bases between them. Per the germline V gene, CDR1 is LNHDA and CDR2 is SQIVND (reference sequence). This CDR3 comprises 14 residues. Primers for the PCR totalled 60 Vbeta and 13 Jbeta. Generated by immunoSEQ multiplex PCR, the TCRdb table keeps only in-frame clones and is missing some. The table shows 60,000 to 65,000 clones, with roughly 73% occurring only once. Sequenced sample: PBMCs. This chain joins TRBV19 and TRBJ1-1; TRBD1 might be the D (5 bases). This sequence was found in a woman aged 40 to 55 in good health and CMV-seropositive. This chain's CDR3 is CASSGLGGTFEAFF. CDR3 DNA sequence: TGTGCCAGTAGTGGGCTCGGGGGGACCTTTGAAGCTTTCTTT.